This paragraph covers one T cell receptor beta chain sequence. The data derive from a study of blood T cell repertoires in COVID-19. Trimming cost V 8 bases and J 6 bases; bases outside gene matches: 5. The CDR3 sequence is 12 residues long. Germline V gene data show CDR1 as MNHEY and CDR2 as SMNVEV (reference sequence). The protocol was immunoSEQ multiplex PCR, while the TCRdb copy is restricted to in-frame clones and leaves out a portion. The data contain roughly 200,000 clones, around 84% of them seen just once; the ten biggest clones take up around 14%. Sequencing was done on a sample of peripheral blood. This chain links TRBV27 with TRBJ1-1; TRBD1 agrees at 8 bases. This sequence was found in a human donor in a cohort sampled during active COVID-19. The CDR3 bases are TGTGCCAGCTTTCAGGGGGCTGCTGAAGCTTTCTTT. This sequence encodes CASFQGAAEAFF.